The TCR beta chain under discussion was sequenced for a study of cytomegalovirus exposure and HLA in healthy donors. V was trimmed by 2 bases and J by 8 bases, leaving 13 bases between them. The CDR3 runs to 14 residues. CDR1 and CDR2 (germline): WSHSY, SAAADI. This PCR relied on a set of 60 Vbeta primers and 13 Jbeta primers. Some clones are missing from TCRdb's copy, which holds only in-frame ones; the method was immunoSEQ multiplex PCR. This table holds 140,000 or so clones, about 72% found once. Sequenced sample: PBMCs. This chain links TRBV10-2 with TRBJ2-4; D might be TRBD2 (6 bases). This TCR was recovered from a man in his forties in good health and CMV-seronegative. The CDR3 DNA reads TGCGCCAGCAGTGAGGGGGGGATTAGTCACATTCAGTACTTC. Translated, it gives CASSEGGISHIQYF.